The rows below give T cell receptor beta chains drawn from one sample of a study of T cell changes during pregnancy in multiple sclerosis. This table comes from immunoSEQ multiplex PCR, and its TCRdb copy is limited to in-frame clones, with some not included. The sample lists under 80,000 clones, 94% occurring once. The sample was peripheral blood, taken in the third trimester of pregnancy. The receptors were sampled from a female donor with multiple sclerosis, enrolled in a pregnancy study. Each CDR3 is given with its conserved first and last residue. D genes are given only for firm matches. Expanded clones get a size class; other rows say once, few or many, or leave the size out.

DNA: TGTGCCAGCAGCTTGGGACAGGTCGGGACCCAGTACTTC; CDR3: CASSLGQVGTQYF; D: -; J: TRBJ2-5; V: TRBV5-4; size: -
DNA: TGTGCCAGCAGCTCCCAGAACACTGAAGCTTTCTTT; CDR3: CASSSQNTEAFF; D: -; J: TRBJ1-1; V: TRBV7-3; size: -
DNA: TGTGCCAGCAGCTTAGCGGGAGGGGCGAGCGAGCAGTACTTC; CDR3: CASSLAGGASEQYF; D: TRBD2; J: TRBJ2-7; V: TRBV7-6; size: -
DNA: TGTGCCAGCAGCTTAGTTTGGGCGGGGACCACAGATACGCAGTATTTT; CDR3: CASSLVWAGTTDTQYF; D: -; J: TRBJ2-3; V: TRBV7-2; size: -
DNA: TGCAGCCACCCCGGGACAGGGGTAAACACTGAAGCTTTCTTT; CDR3: CSHPGTGVNTEAFF; D: TRBD1; J: TRBJ1-1; V: TRBV29-1; size: -
DNA: TGTGCCATCACCGGGGACAGCTCCTACGAGCAGTACTTC; CDR3: CAITGDSSYEQYF; D: TRBD1; J: TRBJ2-7; V: TRBV10-3; size: -
DNA: TGCAGCGTTGAAGGGGCGGGGGGCCATCCAGATACGCAGTATTTT; CDR3: CSVEGAGGHPDTQYF; D: TRBD2; J: TRBJ2-3; V: TRBV29-1; size: -
DNA: TGTGCCAGCAGCCCCGCTGGGGCGGATGGCTACACCTTC; CDR3: CASSPAGADGYTF; D: -; J: TRBJ1-2; V: TRBV7-2; size: -
DNA: TGTGCCAGCAGCCCTAGCGGGGGGGGGACCGGGGAGCTGTTTTTT; CDR3: CASSPSGGGTGELFF; D: TRBD2; J: TRBJ2-2; V: TRBV7-2; size: -
DNA: TGCGCCAGCAGTCAACCACCCGGGAACAGAGACACCGGGGAGCTGTTTTTT; CDR3: CASSQPPGNRDTGELFF; D: -; J: TRBJ2-2; V: TRBV23-1; size: -
DNA: TGCGCCAGCAGCTTGGAGCCCCGTGGCGGGACCCAGTACTTC; CDR3: CASSLEPRGGTQYF; D: -; J: TRBJ2-5; V: TRBV5-1; size: -
DNA: TGTGCCAGCAGCTCGGGACTAGCGGGGTGGGAGACCCAGTACTTC; CDR3: CASSSGLAGWETQYF; D: TRBD2; J: TRBJ2-5; V: TRBV7-6; size: -
DNA: TGTGCCAGCAGTTACCTGGGACAGTTCTATGGCTACACCTTC; CDR3: CASSYLGQFYGYTF; D: TRBD1; J: TRBJ1-2; V: TRBV6-5; size: -
DNA: TGTGCCAGCAGTTACGGGGGGGGCGATAGGGCTTTCTTT; CDR3: CASSYGGGDRAFF; D: -; J: TRBJ1-1; V: TRBV7-9; size: -
DNA: TGTGCTAGCAACATCCTCCGGGACACCTATAACACAGATACGCAGTATTTT; CDR3: CASNILRDTYNTDTQYF; D: -; J: TRBJ2-3; V: TRBV7-7; size: -
DNA: TGTGCCAGCGGACCCGCCCGGGGGTTCTACGAGCAGTACTTC; CDR3: CASGPARGFYEQYF; D: -; J: TRBJ2-7; V: TRBV6-5; size: -
DNA: TGTGCCAGCAGTTATCGGCAGGGGGGTTCCTACGAGCAGTACTTC; CDR3: CASSYRQGGSYEQYF; D: -; J: TRBJ2-7; V: TRBV6-5; size: -
DNA: TGTGCCAGCGGACCGAGGGGACTAGCGACAGATACGCAGTATTTT; CDR3: CASGPRGLATDTQYF; D: TRBD2; J: TRBJ2-3; V: TRBV2; size: -
DNA: TGTGCCAGCAGTTTATGGGGGGATCGAGGGGAGCTGTTTTTT; CDR3: CASSLWGDRGELFF; D: -; J: TRBJ2-2; V: TRBV27; size: -
DNA: TGTGCCTGGAAGGTACCAGGGGTCCGCCACTATGGCTACACCTTC; CDR3: CAWKVPGVRHYGYTF; D: -; J: TRBJ1-2; V: TRBV30; size: -
DNA: TGTGCCAGCAGTGAGCCGGGAAGTCCTGAAGCTTTCTTT; CDR3: CASSEPGSPEAFF; D: -; J: TRBJ1-1; V: TRBV2; size: few
DNA: TGTGCCAGCAGCTTGGAGGGGATGAACACTGAAGCTTTCTTT; CDR3: CASSLEGMNTEAFF; D: -; J: TRBJ1-1; V: TRBV5-4; size: -
DNA: TGCGCCAGCAGCCGACGAGTGACAGGGGAACCGCCAGGAAGTGGCTACACCTTC; CDR3: CASSRRVTGEPPGSGYTF; D: TRBD1; J: TRBJ1-2; V: TRBV4-1; size: -
DNA: TGTGCCAGCAGTTCCCCCGACACCTATGGCTACACCTTC; CDR3: CASSSPDTYGYTF; D: -; J: TRBJ1-2; V: TRBV27; size: -
DNA: TGTGCCAGCAGCTTAGAGGGGGTAGGGGATCAGCCCCAGCATTTT; CDR3: CASSLEGVGDQPQHF; D: -; J: TRBJ1-5; V: TRBV7-2; size: -
DNA: TGTGCCAGCAGCTTGACAACCGGGACAGGGGCGGATGAGCAGTTCTTC; CDR3: CASSLTTGTGADEQFF; D: TRBD1; J: TRBJ2-1; V: TRBV11-3; size: -
DNA: TGTGCCAGCAGCTCCCCCCCCGGGACTAGCGGGACTCGCACAGATACGCAGTATTTT; CDR3: CASSSPPGTSGTRTDTQYF; D: TRBD2; J: TRBJ2-3; V: TRBV7-8; size: -
DNA: TGTGCCAGTAGTATACCAGCCGGGACAGGCCACGGGGAGCTGTTTTTT; CDR3: CASSIPAGTGHGELFF; D: TRBD1; J: TRBJ2-2; V: TRBV19; size: -
DNA: TGTGCCAGCAGCTTAGGAGGAGGGACCGAGACTGAAGCTTTCTTT; CDR3: CASSLGGGTETEAFF; D: -; J: TRBJ1-1; V: TRBV11-3; size: -
DNA: TGTGCCAGCAGTGAAAACTTGGGCACAGATACGCAGTATTTT; CDR3: CASSENLGTDTQYF; D: -; J: TRBJ2-3; V: TRBV2; size: -
DNA: TGTGCCAGCAGGCCCGGGGGGGCCCGAGATACGCAGTATTTT; CDR3: CASRPGGARDTQYF; D: TRBD2; J: TRBJ2-3; V: TRBV6-1; size: -
DNA: TGTGCCAGCAGTCCGACAACGAACACTGAAGCTTTCTTT; CDR3: CASSPTTNTEAFF; D: -; J: TRBJ1-1; V: TRBV7-3; size: -
DNA: TGTGCTAGTGGTTACGCCGGGACAGGGCATGGCTACACCTTC; CDR3: CASGYAGTGHGYTF; D: TRBD1; J: TRBJ1-2; V: TRBV12-5; size: -
DNA: TGTGCCAGCACCGAGCGAGGGGGAACTGAAGCTTTCTTT; CDR3: CASTERGGTEAFF; D: -; J: TRBJ1-1; V: TRBV5-4; size: -
DNA: TGTGCCAGCAGTGAGAGGCCCGTTCACTTTAATTCACCCCTCCACTTT; CDR3: CASSERPVHFNSPLHF; D: -; J: TRBJ1-6; V: TRBV6-4; size: once
DNA: TGTGCCAGTCGACAGGCGGGCATTCAGTACTTC; CDR3: CASRQAGIQYF; D: -; J: TRBJ2-4; V: TRBV6-5; size: once
DNA: TGTGCCAGCAGCTTACAGGGTAGCTCCTACAATGAGCAGTTCTTC; CDR3: CASSLQGSSYNEQFF; D: -; J: TRBJ2-1; V: TRBV7-2; size: -
DNA: TGTGCTAGCAGCCCACGACAGCCCCTAGATTCACCCCTCCACTTT; CDR3: CASSPRQPLDSPLHF; D: -; J: TRBJ1-6; V: TRBV7-7; size: few
DNA: TGTGCCATCGGGGCAGGCGAAGAGACCCAGTACTTC; CDR3: CAIGAGEETQYF; D: -; J: TRBJ2-5; V: TRBV10-3; size: -
DNA: TGTGCCAGCAGTTTCTCACAGGGTAACACTGAAGCTTTCTTT; CDR3: CASSFSQGNTEAFF; D: -; J: TRBJ1-1; V: TRBV6-5; size: once
DNA: TGTGCCACCCGAAACTTCGACAGGCCCGTAAACTATGGCTACACCTTC; CDR3: CATRNFDRPVNYGYTF; D: -; J: TRBJ1-2; V: TRBV19; size: -
DNA: TGTGCTAGTGGTTTGGTGGTTACCCAGGCTGAGCAGTTCTTC; CDR3: CASGLVVTQAEQFF; D: -; J: TRBJ2-1; V: TRBV12-5; size: -
DNA: TGTGCCATCAGTGAGTCGACTCCCACAGATACGCAGTATTTT; CDR3: CAISESTPTDTQYF; D: -; J: TRBJ2-3; V: TRBV10-3; size: -
DNA: TGTGCCAGCAGTCGGGGGGGTACTGGAAACACCATATATTTT; CDR3: CASSRGGTGNTIYF; D: -; J: TRBJ1-3; V: TRBV27; size: -
DNA: TGTGCTAGTGGTTTGTGGGACAGGGGCAATCAGCCCCAGCATTTT; CDR3: CASGLWDRGNQPQHF; D: TRBD1; J: TRBJ1-5; V: TRBV12-5; size: -
DNA: TGTGCCAGCAGCCAAGTGGGGGGAGCGGGCTACACCTTC; CDR3: CASSQVGGAGYTF; D: -; J: TRBJ1-2; V: TRBV4-2; size: -
DNA: TGTGCCAGCAGCCCACGGACAGCATCAGGGCCCCAGCATTTT; CDR3: CASSPRTASGPQHF; D: -; J: TRBJ1-5; V: TRBV7-2; size: -
DNA: TGTGCCACCAGCAGAGTTTCCGGACTCCTGGAGGAAAAACTGTTTTTT; CDR3: CATSRVSGLLEEKLFF; D: -; J: TRBJ1-4; V: TRBV15; size: -
DNA: TGTGCCATCAGTGAGTCTAGGGACAGGGGTTACGAGCAGTACTTC; CDR3: CAISESRDRGYEQYF; D: TRBD1; J: TRBJ2-7; V: TRBV10-3; size: -
DNA: TGTGCCAGCTCACAACTGGGACAGGGGGCCAGAAATGAGCAGTTCTTC; CDR3: CASSQLGQGARNEQFF; D: TRBD1; J: TRBJ2-1; V: TRBV18; size: -
DNA: TGTGCCAGCAGCTTAACGCAGGGACATTTCAACACTGAAGCTTTCTTT; CDR3: CASSLTQGHFNTEAFF; D: -; J: TRBJ1-1; V: TRBV7-2; size: -
DNA: TGTGCCAGCAGCTTAGTGGGGGGATTAGGTGGCGAGCAGTACTTC; CDR3: CASSLVGGLGGEQYF; D: -; J: TRBJ2-7; V: TRBV7-6; size: -
DNA: TGCGCCAGCAGCCAAGATTGGAAGGACAGGCTATATGGCTACACCTTC; CDR3: CASSQDWKDRLYGYTF; D: TRBD1; J: TRBJ1-2; V: TRBV4-3; size: -
DNA: TGTGCCAGCAGTGAGGACTCCTATGGCTACACCTTC; CDR3: CASSEDSYGYTF; D: -; J: TRBJ1-2; V: TRBV2; size: -